Presented here are 28 T cell receptor beta chains from one specimen sequenced in a study of vaccination and CD4 T cells after COVID-19. These receptors have no identified antigens. Treatment noted: approximately nine-day PBMC culture with coronavirus spike peptide pools or control peptides (ViraFEST assay). The assay that was used to sequence DNA from cultured CD4+ T cells was the Oncomine TCR Beta short-read assay. TCRdb re-derived calls from the PCR reads in MiXCR, one entry per CDR3 protein. The table shows around 19,000 distinct CDR3 sequences, with roughly 43% occurring only once. Sequencing used CD4+ T cells from blood, cultured in vitro, obtained before SARS-CoV-2 vaccination. These receptors came from a human donor who had recovered from COVID-19.

The table lists this clonotype with a few counts. J is TRBJ1-2 and V is TRBV10-3; tentative D call: TRBD1 (5 bases). CDR1 is ENHRY, CDR2 SYGVKD, per germline. With 6 bases removed from V and 5 bases from J, the gap between germline ends came to 16 bases. This CDR3 comprises 14 residues. CDR3 sequence reads: CAISDAPRVYGYTF. CDR3 nucleotide sequence: TGTGCCATCAGCGACGCCCCCAGGGTATATGGCTACACCTTC.

The V gene is TRBV28, the J gene TRBJ2-1, with D tentatively TRBD2 (5 bases). Germline CDR1 reads MDHEN; CDR2 reads SYDVKM. This CDR3 region has 15 residues. The V end was cut by 7 bases, the J end by 7 bases, with 20 bases between. CDR3 coding DNA: TGTGCCAGCATTCTATCTTCTGGGAGTAGGAATGAGCAGTTCTTC. It codes for CASILSSGSRNEQFF.

The rearrangement links TRBV28 to TRBJ1-6, with a tentative D call TRBD1 (6 bases). The germline V gene has CDR1 MDHEN and CDR2 SYDVKM. The V and J ends lost 2 bases and 5 bases respectively, with 13 bases between them. The CDR3 is 16 amino acids. This chain's CDR3 is CASSLIQGSNNSPLHF. The CDR3 nucleotides read TGTGCCAGCAGTTTAATCCAGGGGTCAAATAATTCACCCCTCCACTTT.

The rearrangement links TRBV5-1 to TRBJ2-5; the D is unclear. Germline CDR1 is SGHRS and CDR2 is YFSETQ. The ends were cut back, 3 bases at V and 1 base at J, with 1 base in the middle. The CDR3 runs 11 residues. The CDR3 is CASSSQETQYF. The CDR3 nucleotides are TGCGCCAGCAGCTCCCAAGAGACCCAGTACTTC. Supplemented by reference TRBV5-1 and TRBJ2-5, the full variable domain reads KAGVTQTPRYLIKTRGQQVTLSCSPISGHRSVSWYQQTPGQGLQFLFEYFSETQRNKGNFPGRFSGRQFSNSRSEMNVSTLELGDSALYLCASSSQETQYFGPGTRLLVL.

V is TRBV28 and J is TRBJ2-7; weak D call: TRBD1 (6 bases). Germline values: CDR1 MDHEN, CDR2 SYDVKM. V was clipped by 4 bases and J by 9 bases, with 13 bases between them. The CDR3 loop spans 12 amino acids. Written as DNA, the CDR3 is TGTGCCAGCAGTTCAACAGGGATTGGGCAGTACTTC. Translated, it gives CASSSTGIGQYF.

This clonotype was seen more than once but under ten times. This rearrangement joins TRBV20-1 to TRBJ1-5; 7 nucleotides agree with TRBD1. The CDR3 loop spans 13 amino acids. V trimming: 4 bases; J trimming: 2 bases; junction bases outside the gene matches: 2. The germline CDR1 and CDR2 sequences are DFQATT and SNEGSKA (reference sequence). CDR3 in amino acids: CSAIGQGNQPQHF. CDR3 in DNA: TGCAGTGCTATCGGACAGGGCAATCAGCCCCAGCATTTT.

The chain employs TRBV6-1 and TRBJ2-7, with 10 bases that match TRBD1. The CDR3 loop spans 14 amino acids. Germline trimming cut 6 bases from V and 3 bases from J; bases unmatched to any gene: 5. CDR1 is MNHNS and CDR2 is SASEGT in the germline V gene. The CDR3 nucleotides are TGTGCCAGCAGGTTCGGACAGGGGGGCTACGAGCAGTACTTC. This sequence encodes CASRFGQGGYEQYF.

This chain joins TRBV20-1 and TRBJ2-5; 8 nucleotides agree with TRBD2. CDR3 size: 13 residues. Germline CDR1 is DFQATT and CDR2 is SNEGSKA (reference sequence). V shed 5 bases and J 5 bases; nucleotides not matched to a gene: 7. The CDR3, as DNA: TGCAGTGCTCCCGGACTAGCCGGGGAGACCCAGTACTTC. This encodes CSAPGLAGETQYF.

This clonotype was picked up a small number of times. The V gene is TRBV7-2, the J gene TRBJ2-2; no clear D. Germline V gives CDR1 SGHTA, CDR2 FQGNSA. The CDR3 is 17 residues long. The V gene lost 4 bases and the J gene lost 0 bases, with 15 bases spanning the gap. In DNA form, the CDR3 reads TGTGCCAGCAGCTCCAGATGGCGACTGTCGAACACCGGGGAGCTGTTTTTT. Encoded protein: CASSSRWRLSNTGELFF.

The rearrangement uses TRBV28 and TRBJ2-2; D assignment may be TRBD1 or TRBD2 (5 bases each). There are 14 residues in the CDR3. Trimming removed 2 bases at V and 6 bases at J, with 10 bases between. Germline V gives CDR1 MDHEN, CDR2 SYDVKM. The CDR3 is CASSLEVGAGELFF. The DNA of the CDR3 is TGTGCCAGCAGTTTAGAAGTGGGGGCCGGGGAGCTGTTTTTT.

J is TRBJ2-2 and V is TRBV27; D unclear. Germline V gives CDR1 MNHEY, CDR2 SMNVEV (reference sequence). CDR3 length equals 15 residues. Deletions cut 3 bases from V and 1 base from J, with 9 bases between. CDR3 protein: CASSFQRQNTGELFF. For the CDR3, the DNA is TGTGCCAGCAGTTTTCAGCGACAGAACACCGGGGAGCTGTTTTTT.

The V call is TRBV20-1, the J call TRBJ2-2, with no clear D. V dropped 0 bases and J dropped 7 bases, with 9 bases sitting between them. Germline loops: CDR1 DFQATT, CDR2 SNEGSKA (reference sequence). CDR3 length equals 13 residues. CDR3 in DNA: TGCAGTGCTAGAGATCCAATGGGCGGGGAGCTGTTTTTT. Protein sequence: CSARDPMGGELFF.

The chain uses TRBV12-5 and TRBJ2-5; D may be TRBD1 (5 bases). Trimming removed 6 bases from V and 5 bases from J, with 22 bases in between. This CDR3 comprises 16 residues. Germline CDR1 and CDR2: LGHNT and FRNRAP. The chain's CDR3 is CASGQETDWPAETQYF. The CDR3 nucleotides are TGTGCTAGTGGACAGGAAACCGACTGGCCGGCGGAGACCCAGTACTTC.

This clonotype is labeled as medium-sized. This chain links TRBV27 with TRBJ1-5; TRBD1 matches at 9 bases. The CDR3 spans 16 residues. V dropped 2 bases and J dropped 7; count of bases not matched to a gene: 9. Germline CDR1 reads MNHEY; CDR2 reads SMNVEV (reference sequence). The CDR3 DNA is TGTGCCAGCAGTTTAGTAGGACAGGGGCCCCGGCAGCCCCAGCATTTT. It codes for CASSLVGQGPRQPQHF.

This clonotype was observed a handful of times. The chain combines TRBV20-1 with TRBJ2-3; 8 bases line up with TRBD2. CDR1 and CDR2 (germline): DFQATT, SNEGSKA (reference sequence). J lost 3 bases, V lost 4 bases, and 3 bases had no gene match. This CDR3 has 13 residues. CDR3 loop: CSAMAGGTDTQYF. The CDR3 bases are TGCAGTGCTATGGCGGGGGGTACAGATACGCAGTATTTT.

This clonotype has more than one count but fewer than ten. This rearrangement joins TRBV20-1 to TRBJ2-1; 9 bases fit TRBD2. Germline V gene lookup returns CDR1 DFQATT and CDR2 SNEGSKA (reference sequence). The CDR3 contains 20 residues. Germline trimming cut 0 bases from V and 0 bases from J; bases unmatched to any gene: 15. The CDR3 DNA reads TGCAGTGCTAGAGATGAGGCTAGCGGGGAGATACCGAGCTCCTACAATGAGCAGTTCTTC. The encoded protein is CSARDEASGEIPSSYNEQFF.

The rearrangement uses TRBV20-1 and TRBJ1-1; maybe TRBD1 (5 bases). The CDR3 consists of 14 residues. The V gene's germline CDR1 is DFQATT and CDR2 SNEGSKA (reference sequence). Deletions cut 0 bases from V and 5 bases from J, with 13 bases between. The CDR3: CSARDTRGETEAFF. The CDR3 DNA reads as TGCAGTGCTAGAGATACTAGGGGTGAGACTGAAGCTTTCTTT.

This clonotype was recorded a few times. The chain employs TRBV7-9 and TRBJ2-3; perhaps TRBD2 as D (6 bases). This CDR3 region has 18 residues. V was cut by 5 bases and J by 1 base, with 22 bases left in between. In germline, CDR1 is SEHNR, CDR2 FQNEAQ (reference sequence). CDR3 bases: TGTGCCAGCAGCCCACCTTTTGAGACTAGGTTTGGCACAGATACGCAGTATTTT. This sequence encodes CASSPPFETRFGTDTQYF.

The CDR3 region is CASGRASNEQFF. CDR3 nucleotides: TGCGCCAGCGGACGGGCATCCAATGAGCAGTTCTTC. The genes are TRBV4-3 and TRBJ2-1; D is ambiguous. Per the germline V gene, CDR1 is LGHNA and CDR2 is YSLEER. Trimming shortened V by 8 bases and J by 6 bases, and 11 bases separated the two germline ends. The CDR3 sequence is 12 residues long.

This clonotype has a handful of counts. The chain carries TRBV7-8 and TRBJ2-2; D unresolved. The CDR3 contains 11 residues. CDR1 and CDR2 from the germline V gene are SGHVS and FQNEAQ. Trimming removed 2 bases from V and 7 bases from J, with 2 bases in between. The DNA of the CDR3 is TGTGCCAGCAGCTTACTCGGGGAGCTGTTTTTT. Protein product: CASSLLGELFF.

The genes are TRBV20-1 and TRBJ2-4; 14 nucleotides match TRBD2. Germline V CDR1 and CDR2: DFQATT, SNEGSKA (reference sequence). V shed 3 bases, J shed 3 bases, and the junction held 13 bases outside the gene matches. This CDR3 has 19 residues. The CDR3 region has the DNA TGCAGTGCTAGGGGTCCGGGACTAGCGGGAGTTGAGGGCAAAAACATTCAGTACTTC. Its protein is CSARGPGLAGVEGKNIQYF.

V usage is TRBV11-3 and J usage is TRBJ2-1; the D gene is possibly TRBD1 (6 bases). Germline CDR1 reads SGHNT; CDR2 reads YENEEA. This CDR3 has 17 amino acids. V was clipped by 2 bases and J by 11 bases, with 25 bases between them. The CDR3 spells CASSLFSSGDIASKQFF. DNA for the CDR3: TGTGCCAGCAGCTTATTCTCATCCGGGGACATTGCAAGTAAGCAGTTCTTC.

The V call is TRBV7-9, the J call TRBJ2-7; D is unclear. This CDR3 has 13 residues. V lost 1 base and J lost 3, with 7 bases in between. Germline assignment: CDR1 SEHNR and CDR2 FQNEAQ (reference sequence). The CDR3 DNA reads as TGTGCCAGCAGCTTAGTGAGTGGCTACGAGCAGTACTTC. Translated, it gives CASSLVSGYEQYF.

This clonotype was detected only a few times. The chain links TRBV2 to TRBJ2-7; 13 nucleotides align to TRBD2. The germline gives CDR1 SNHLY, CDR2 FYNNEI. The V segment lost 6 bases and the J segment 7 bases; nucleotides outside the gene matches: 12. This CDR3 region has 16 residues. CDR3 loop: CASRLGLAGASREQYF. The CDR3 DNA follows: TGTGCCAGCAGACTTGGACTAGCGGGGGCCTCGAGGGAGCAGTACTTC.

This clonotype occurred once. The chain joins TRBV7-2 to TRBJ2-7; 10 positions agree with TRBD2. V gave up 5 bases and J gave up 5 bases; unmatched junction bases: 6. The CDR3 consists of 14 residues. The germline V gene encodes CDR1 SGHTA and CDR2 FQGNSA. CDR3 DNA: TGTGCCAGCAGCCGAGCGGGAGGGCCTAACGAGCAGTACTTC. It is translated as CASSRAGGPNEQYF.

The rearrangement joins TRBV28 to TRBJ1-5; D gene ambiguous. Germline V gene sequence: CDR1 MDHEN, CDR2 SYDVKM. Trimming took 7 bases from V and 0 from J, leaving 19 bases between them. CDR3 length: 17 amino acids. The CDR3 here is CASTTSTDSYSNQPQHF. DNA of the CDR3: TGTGCCAGCACAACTTCGACGGACTCTTATAGCAATCAGCCCCAGCATTTT.

This clonotype came up a few times. The gene calls are TRBV7-2 and TRBJ2-2; 7 positions agree with TRBD1. Germline V gene lookup returns CDR1 SGHTA and CDR2 FQGNSA. The CDR3 runs to 16 residues. V lost 8 bases, J lost 0 bases, and 9 bases stayed unmatched. The CDR3 coding sequence is TGTGCCAGCGAGCCGAGTAGGGGGCCGAACACCGGGGAGCTGTTTTTT. Encoded protein: CASEPSRGPNTGELFF.

CDR3 bases: TGTGCCAGCAGTACCAGAATGGGTAACTATGGCTACACCTTC. Protein sequence: CASSTRMGNYGYTF. V gene TRBV28 combines with J gene TRBJ1-2; no firm D call. Germline V lookup: CDR1 MDHEN, CDR2 SYDVKM. V lost 5 bases, J lost 1 base, and 11 bases lay in between. The CDR3 length is 14 residues.